The 3 T cell receptor beta chains below come from one sample, sequenced in a study of blood T cell repertoires in COVID-19. Repertoires were generated with immunoSEQ multiplex PCR, while TCRdb's copy carries only in-frame clones and drops some. This table holds more than 250,000 clones, 75% to 90% found once. The sequenced material came from peripheral blood. Receptors originate from a woman in her forties or fifties with COVID-19, enrolled during active disease.

V is TRBV11-2 and J is TRBJ2-3, with 7 positions matching TRBD2. Looked up from germline, CDR1 is SGHAT and CDR2 is FQNNGV. The CDR3 is made up of 16 amino acids. J was trimmed by 6 bases and V by 6 bases; bases with no gene match: 15. CDR3 in DNA: TGTGCCAGCAGATCCCCTTTTGGCGGGAGAAGGGATACGCAGTATTTT. This translates into CASRSPFGGRRDTQYF.

The gene calls are TRBV7-9 and TRBJ1-5; D remains unclear. Trimming cost V 4 bases and J 12 bases, with 10 bases left between them. Germline values: CDR1 SEHNR, CDR2 FQNEAQ (reference sequence). The CDR3 totals 11 residues. DNA for the CDR3: TGTGCCAGCAGCTCCCAAAATGTCCAGCATTTT. Translation: CASSSQNVQHF. Based on the CDR3 plus reference TRBV7-9 and TRBJ1-5, the full variable domain is DTGVSQNPRHKITKRGQNVTFRCDPISEHNRLYWYRQTLGQGPEFLTYFQNEAQLEKSRLLSDRFSAERPKGSFSTLEIQRTEQGDSAMYLCASSSQNVQHFGDGTRLSIL.

This clone was counted a few times. The gene calls are TRBV7-9 and TRBJ2-7; no clear D gene. Trimming removed 1 base from V and 0 bases from J, with 7 bases in between. Germline V gene data show CDR1 as SEHNR and CDR2 as FQNEAQ (reference sequence). The CDR3 spans 14 residues. The CDR3 DNA reads as TGTGCCAGCAGCTTAGTGGGCAGCTCCTACGAGCAGTACTTC. This translates into CASSLVGSSYEQYF.